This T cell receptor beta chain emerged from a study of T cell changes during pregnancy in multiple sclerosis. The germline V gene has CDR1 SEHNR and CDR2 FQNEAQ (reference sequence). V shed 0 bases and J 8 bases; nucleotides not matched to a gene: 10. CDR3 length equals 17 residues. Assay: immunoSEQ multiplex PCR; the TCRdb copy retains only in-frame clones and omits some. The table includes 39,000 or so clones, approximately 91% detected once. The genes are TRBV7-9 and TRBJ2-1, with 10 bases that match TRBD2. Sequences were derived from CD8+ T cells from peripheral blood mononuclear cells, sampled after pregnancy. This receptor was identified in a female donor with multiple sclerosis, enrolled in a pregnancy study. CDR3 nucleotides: TGTGCCAGCAGCTTAGCGGAGAGCGGGAGGGCCGTTGATGAGCAGTTCTTC. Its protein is CASSLAESGRAVDEQFF.